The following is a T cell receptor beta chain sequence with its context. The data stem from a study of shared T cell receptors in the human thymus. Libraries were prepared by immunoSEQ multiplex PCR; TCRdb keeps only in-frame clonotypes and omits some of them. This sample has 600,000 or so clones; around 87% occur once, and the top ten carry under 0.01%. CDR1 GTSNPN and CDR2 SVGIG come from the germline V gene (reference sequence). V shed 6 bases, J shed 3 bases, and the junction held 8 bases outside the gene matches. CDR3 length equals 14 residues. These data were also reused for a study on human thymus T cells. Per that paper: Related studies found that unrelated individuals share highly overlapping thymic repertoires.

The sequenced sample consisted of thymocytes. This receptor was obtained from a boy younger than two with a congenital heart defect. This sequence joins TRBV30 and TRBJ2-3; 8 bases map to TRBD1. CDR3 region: CACRDRRRTDTQYF. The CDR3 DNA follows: TGTGCCTGCCGGGACAGGAGGAGGACAGATACGCAGTATTTT.